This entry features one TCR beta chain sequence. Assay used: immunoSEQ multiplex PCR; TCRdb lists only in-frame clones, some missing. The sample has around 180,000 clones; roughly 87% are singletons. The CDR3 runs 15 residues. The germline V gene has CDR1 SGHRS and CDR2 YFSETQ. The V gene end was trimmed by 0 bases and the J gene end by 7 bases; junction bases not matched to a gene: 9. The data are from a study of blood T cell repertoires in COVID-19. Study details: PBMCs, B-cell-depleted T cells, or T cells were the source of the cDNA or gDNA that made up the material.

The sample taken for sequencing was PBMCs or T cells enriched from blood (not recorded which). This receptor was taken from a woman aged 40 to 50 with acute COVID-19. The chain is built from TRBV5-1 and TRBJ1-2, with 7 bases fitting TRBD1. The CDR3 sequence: CASSLAQGQQSGYTF. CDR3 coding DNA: TGCGCCAGCAGCTTGGCGCAGGGACAGCAGAGTGGCTACACCTTC.